This T cell receptor (beta chain) came from a study of cytomegalovirus exposure and HLA in healthy donors. Whole-study context: Genotyping of roughly 400 donors showed that 80% to 90% belonged to the Caucasian-associated ancestry cluster.

About this clone: The antigen is undetermined.

Primers included in the PCR were 60 Vbeta and 13 Jbeta primers. Clones were sequenced by immunoSEQ multiplex PCR, and TCRdb holds only the in-frame ones, with some missing. The sample has around 170,000 clones; approximately 83% are singletons. General study results and limits: Cytomegalovirus association was assigned to about 150 TCR beta chains.

The CDR3 totals 18 residues. V lost 0 bases to trimming and J lost 7 bases; unmatched junction nucleotides: 13. The germline gives CDR1 LGHNA, CDR2 YNFKEQ. This chain joins TRBV4-2 and TRBJ2-5, with TRBD2 matching 11 bases. The sequence was collected from a woman aged 18-29 years in good health and CMV-seronegative. The sequenced sample was PBMCs. CDR3 region: CASSQEETSGALGGTQYF. DNA for the CDR3: TGTGCCAGCAGCCAAGAAGAGACTAGCGGGGCTCTCGGGGGGACCCAGTACTTC.